The sequence of this T cell receptor beta chain was determined in a study of blood T cell repertoires in COVID-19. At the level of the study: T cells, B-cell-depleted T cells, or PBMCs provided the cDNA or gDNA that served as material.

Clones were sequenced by immunoSEQ multiplex PCR, and TCRdb holds only the in-frame ones, with some missing. The table records 200,000 to 250,000 clones, 70% to 85% of them present only once. V was cut by 4 bases and J by 1 base, with 20 bases left in between. This CDR3 has 17 residues. In germline, CDR1 is MNHNS, CDR2 SASEGT. The TCR comes from a man in his sixties who had recovered from COVID-19. This chain links TRBV6-1 with TRBJ2-7, with a weak D call TRBD1 (5 bases). Sequenced input: PBMCs or T cells enriched from blood (not recorded which). The CDR3 sequence is CASSVSSLDSKSYEQYF. CDR3 sequence (DNA): TGTGCCAGCAGTGTATCGAGTTTAGACAGTAAGTCCTACGAGCAGTACTTC.